These 26 T cell receptor beta chains came from one sample sequenced in a study of cytomegalovirus exposure and HLA in healthy donors. In the PCR, 60 Vbeta and 13 Jbeta primers were used. Produced via immunoSEQ multiplex PCR; TCRdb's table is partial and in-frame only. Counted here are 150,000 to 200,000 clones, roughly 80% occurring once; the ten biggest clones make up under 0.75%. What was sequenced was PBMCs. These receptors all come from a boy between 5 and 17 years old in good health and CMV-seronegative.

The genes are TRBV29-1 and TRBJ1-2, with TRBD1 matching over 9 bases. With V trimmed by 6 bases and J by 4 bases, 9 bases remained unmatched. The CDR3 has 14 amino acids. Looked up from germline, CDR1 is SQVTM and CDR2 is ANQGSEA. CDR3 sequence: CSVRQTGGGYGYTF. The CDR3 bases are TGCAGCGTCCGGCAAACAGGGGGCGGCTATGGCTACACCTTC.

V is TRBV7-8 and J is TRBJ2-1; D not resolved. V lost 0 bases to trimming and J lost 1 base, with 13 bases between them. The CDR3 contains 17 residues. Germline V gene sequence: CDR1 SGHVS, CDR2 FQNEAQ. Written as DNA, the CDR3 is TGTGCCAGCAGCTTAGCCCTGCGCGGAGCTTCCTACAATGAGCAGTTCTTC. Residues: CASSLALRGASYNEQFF.

This sequence joins TRBV6-1 and TRBJ1-3; 7 bases are a match to TRBD1. Trimming cost V 6 bases and J 0 bases; bases outside gene matches: 2. The germline V gene has CDR1 MNHNS and CDR2 SASEGT. The CDR3 contains 14 residues. The CDR3 here is CASREGASGNTIYF. CDR3 nucleotides: TGTGCCAGCAGGGAGGGGGCCTCTGGAAACACCATATATTTT.

Remarks on this clone: An end of the junction differs from the germline gene, which may be a read error. V gene TRBV7-9 combines with J gene TRBJ1-4; D is perhaps TRBD1 (5 bases). In germline, CDR1 is SEHNR, CDR2 FQNEAQ (reference sequence). The CDR3 covers 17 residues. This CDR3 reads CSSSLEAGFSSNEKLFF. CDR3 in DNA: TGTTCCAGCAGCTTAGAGGCAGGGTTCAGCTCTAATGAAAAACTGTTTTTT.

The V call is TRBV5-1, the J call TRBJ2-3; 10 nucleotides match TRBD2. Germline lookup yields CDR1 SGHRS and CDR2 YFSETQ. This CDR3 is built from 17 residues. V shed 4 bases and J 2 bases; nucleotides not matched to a gene: 10. The CDR3 is CASSPTGSGGATDTQYF. The CDR3 DNA reads TGCGCCAGCAGCCCGACCGGGAGCGGGGGGGCCACAGATACGCAGTATTTT.

This clone was counted once. The genes are TRBV5-4 and TRBJ1-2; 11 bases fit TRBD1. The V gene's germline CDR1 is SGHNT and CDR2 YYREEE (reference sequence). The CDR3 sequence is 17 residues long. V shed 4 bases and J 7 bases; nucleotides not matched to a gene: 15. In DNA form, the CDR3 reads TGTGCCAGCAGCCGAATCGGGACAGGGGGAGACCTCTTTGGCTACACCTTC. The encoded protein is CASSRIGTGGDLFGYTF.

CDR3 sequence reads: CASSLEGGRSDTQYF. In DNA form, the CDR3 reads TGCGCCAGCAGCTTGGAAGGCGGGAGGTCAGATACGCAGTATTTT. The chain recombines TRBV5-1 with TRBJ2-3; 8 positions match TRBD2. This CDR3 contains 15 residues. CDR1 and CDR2 (germline): SGHRS, YFSETQ. Losses at the gene ends were 0 bases for V and 4 bases for J; bases not matched to a gene: 4.

V usage is TRBV19 and J usage is TRBJ1-2; TRBD1 might be the D (5 bases). V lost 6 bases, J lost 4 bases, and 12 bases lay in between. This CDR3 has 13 amino acids. Germline-derived CDR1 and CDR2 are LNHDA and SQIVND (reference sequence). In nucleotides, the CDR3 is TGTGCCAGTAGGAAGGACAACTTCTATGGCTACACCTTC. Translating it yields CASRKDNFYGYTF. The entire variable domain, with the rest obtained from reference TRBV19 and TRBJ1-2, is as follows: DGGITQSPKYLFRKEGQNVTLSCEQNLNHDAMYWYRQDPGQGLRLIYYSQIVNDFQKGDIAEGYSVSREKKESFPLTVTSAQKNPTAFYLCASRKDNFYGYTFGSGTRLTVV.

The chain is built from TRBV5-8 and TRBJ2-7; TRBD2 might be the D (5 bases). Germline values: CDR1 SGHTS, CDR2 YDEGEE. This CDR3 comprises 17 residues. Deletions cut 0 bases from V and 3 bases from J, with 19 bases between. CDR3 in amino acids: CASSLERGSVSFYEQYF. CDR3 DNA sequence: TGTGCCAGCAGCTTGGAGAGAGGGTCGGTTTCCTTCTACGAGCAGTACTTC.

The V and J genes are TRBV7-9 and TRBJ2-1, with 9 positions matching TRBD2. The CDR3 is made up of 14 amino acids. The germline gives CDR1 SEHNR, CDR2 FQNEAQ (reference sequence). V lost 3 bases and J lost 4; bases outside the gene matches: 1. Here the CDR3 DNA reads TGTGCCAGCAGCTTTAGCGGGGGTTACAATGAGCAGTTCTTC. Its protein is CASSFSGGYNEQFF.

Here the CDR3 reads CASSYGTGLSEQYF. The CDR3, as DNA: TGTGCCAGCAGCTACGGGACAGGGTTGAGCGAGCAGTACTTC. The V and J genes are TRBV11-2 and TRBJ2-7, with 9 bases matching TRBD1. After removal of 4 bases from V and 6 bases from J, the junction contained 7 bases not matched to a gene. Germline CDR1 is SGHAT and CDR2 is FQNNGV. The CDR3 totals 14 residues.

V usage is TRBV18 and J usage is TRBJ1-5; the match to TRBD1 covers 7 bases. Germline CDR1 is KGHSH and CDR2 is LQKENI. The CDR3 has 15 residues. V was pared by 4 bases and J by 4 bases, with 7 bases of the junction left unmatched. In DNA, the CDR3 is TGTGCCAGCTCACAGACAGGGAGAGGGAATCAGCCCCAGCATTTT. Translation: CASSQTGRGNQPQHF.

V gene TRBV11-2 combines with J gene TRBJ1-2; 9 bases are shared with TRBD1. The germline V gene has CDR1 SGHAT and CDR2 FQNNGV. With 0 bases clipped from V and 4 bases from J, the junction kept 12 bases outside the gene matches. The CDR3 length is 18 residues. CDR3 sequence reads: CASSLEGTGWLGSYGYTF. CDR3 bases: TGTGCCAGCAGCTTAGAGGGGACAGGGTGGCTCGGTAGCTATGGCTACACCTTC.

The chain employs TRBV2 and TRBJ1-2; maybe TRBD1 (5 bases). V was shortened by 11 bases and J by 8 bases, with 21 bases between the two germline ends. Germline V gives CDR1 SNHLY, CDR2 FYNNEI. The CDR3 has 13 residues. The CDR3 loop reads CAGTDNNDGGYTF. The CDR3 DNA reads TGTGCCGGAACGGACAATAACGACGGGGGCTACACCTTC.

The V call is TRBV11-2, the J call TRBJ2-3; TRBD2 is a possible D gene (5 bases). The CDR3 contains 13 residues. The germline V gene encodes CDR1 SGHAT and CDR2 FQNNGV. V was trimmed by 6 bases and J by 4 bases, leaving 11 bases between them. The CDR3 loop reads CASSGRPADTQYF. The CDR3 region has the DNA TGTGCCAGCAGTGGGAGACCGGCAGATACGCAGTATTTT.

The chain is built from TRBV29-1 and TRBJ2-4, with D maybe TRBD2 (5 bases). The ends were cut back, 6 bases at V and 4 bases at J, with 7 bases in the middle. Germline V lookup: CDR1 SQVTM, CDR2 ANQGSEA. This CDR3 spans 11 amino acids. In nucleotides, the CDR3 is TGCAGCGTCGGGGAGAAAAACATTCAGTACTTC. This codes for CSVGEKNIQYF.

This sequence joins TRBV5-5 and TRBJ2-1; 8 nucleotides line up with TRBD2. Germline trimming cut 2 bases from V and 9 bases from J; bases unmatched to any gene: 7. The CDR3 spans 14 residues. Germline loops: CDR1 SGHKS, CDR2 YYEKEE (reference sequence). CDR3: CASSFPRGAVEQFF. The CDR3 coding sequence is TGTGCCAGCAGCTTTCCGCGGGGGGCAGTTGAGCAGTTCTTC.

The chain combines TRBV4-1 with TRBJ1-1; a possible D gene is TRBD1 (5 bases). V gave up 4 bases and J gave up 0 bases, with 12 bases separating them. Germline V gene data show CDR1 as MGHRA and CDR2 as YSYEKL. This CDR3 has 15 amino acids. CDR3 amino acids: CASSRLGAVNTEAFF. In DNA form, the CDR3 reads TGCGCCAGCAGCCGCCTAGGGGCGGTGAACACTGAAGCTTTCTTT.

This clone was counted ten times or more. The chain links TRBV25-1 to TRBJ1-2, with 7 bases fitting TRBD1. Losses at the gene ends were 8 bases for V and 4 bases for J; bases not matched to a gene: 13. Per germline, CDR1 MGHDK and CDR2 SYGVNS. The CDR3 has 15 residues. The CDR3, as DNA: TGTGCCAGCCAGGGGGGATCTTCGGGGATCTATGGCTACACCTTC. It encodes CASQGGSSGIYGYTF.

The V gene is TRBV6-5, the J gene TRBJ2-1; D not certain. Trimming removed 8 bases at V and 0 bases at J, with 14 bases between. Germline lookup yields CDR1 MNHEY and CDR2 SVGAGI. CDR3 length equals 15 residues. CDR3 residues: CASGRAPSSYNEQFF. In DNA form, the CDR3 reads TGTGCCAGCGGGCGAGCCCCCAGCTCCTACAATGAGCAGTTCTTC.

The CDR3 DNA follows: TGTGCCTGGGAGACAGGAGAGACCCAGTACTTC. Amino acid sequence: CAWETGETQYF. This sequence joins TRBV30 and TRBJ2-5, with a weak D call TRBD1 (6 bases). The CDR3 contains 11 residues. Germline values: CDR1 GTSNPN, CDR2 SVGIG (reference sequence). Trimming cost V 5 bases and J 4 bases, with 8 bases left between them.

The CDR3 DNA reads TGCAGCGTTGACCCGACAGGGGGAAACACTGAAGCTTTCTTT. Translated: CSVDPTGGNTEAFF. J is TRBJ1-1 and V is TRBV29-1, with TRBD1 matching 9 bases. This CDR3 comprises 14 residues. V shed 3 bases, J shed 2 bases, and the junction held 4 bases outside the gene matches. In germline, CDR1 is SQVTM, CDR2 ANQGSEA.

The chain links TRBV27 to TRBJ1-2, with TRBD1 matching over 8 bases. CDR3 length equals 16 residues. J was trimmed by 2 bases and V by 5 bases; bases with no gene match: 10. Per the germline V gene, CDR1 is MNHEY and CDR2 is SMNVEV (reference sequence). The CDR3 nucleotides read TGTGCCAGCAGTCCCCGACAGGGGCAGTTGAACTATGGCTACACCTTC. Protein: CASSPRQGQLNYGYTF.

The V gene is TRBV25-1, the J gene TRBJ1-1, with 9 bases identical to TRBD1. This CDR3 has 14 residues. V was pared by 7 bases and J by 4 bases, with 7 bases of the junction left unmatched. Per the germline V gene, CDR1 is MGHDK and CDR2 is SYGVNS. CDR3 residues: CASTKPGQGTEAFF. The CDR3 bases are TGTGCCAGCACGAAGCCGGGACAGGGCACTGAAGCTTTCTTT.

The chain recombines TRBV5-6 with TRBJ2-3; 16 bases align to TRBD2. V was clipped by 3 bases and J by 5 bases; unmatched bases: 6. The CDR3 is made up of 17 amino acids. Germline CDR1 is SGHDT and CDR2 is YYEEEE. The CDR3 sequence is CASSWRGLAGGRDTQYF. CDR3 DNA sequence: TGTGCCAGCAGCTGGCGGGGACTAGCGGGGGGGCGAGATACGCAGTATTTT.

This clone was found once. This chain links TRBV28 with TRBJ1-1; no reliable D call. The germline CDR1 and CDR2 sequences are MDHEN and SYDVKM. The CDR3 totals 13 residues. V was shortened by 4 bases and J by 1 base, with 7 bases between the two germline ends. In DNA, the CDR3 is TGTGCCAGCAGTTCGACGGGGAACACTGAAGCTTTCTTT. Translated: CASSSTGNTEAFF.